The rows below give T cell receptor beta chains drawn from one sample of a study of T cells in Graves' hyperthyroidism and ophthalmopathy. TCRdb re-called the multiplex PCR reads through MiXCR, storing one row per CDR3 protein. The data show about 300,000 distinct CDR3 sequences, roughly 19% seen once. Input material: blood. The source of these receptors is a man aged 45-60 years with Graves' ophthalmopathy. The CDR3 runs from the conserved cysteine through the conserved F or W. Fields, in order: CDR3 length, J gene, V gene, D gene, clone size, CDR3 DNA, CDR3 protein. The D gene is left open where the match is weak. Rows may omit the clone size; those that give it use once, few, many or a size class.

cdr3_length: 11
j_call: TRBJ2-7
v_call: TRBV19
d_call: -
clone_size: many
cdr3_nt: TGTGCCAGCAGCGGCGCCTACGAGCAGTACTTC
cdr3_aa: CASSGAYEQYF

cdr3_length: 13
j_call: TRBJ1-3
v_call: TRBV28
d_call: -
clone_size: -
cdr3_nt: TGTGCCAGCAGACGGATCTCTGGAAACACCATATATTTT
cdr3_aa: CASRRISGNTIYF

cdr3_length: 16
j_call: TRBJ2-7
v_call: TRBV27
d_call: TRBD2
clone_size: -
cdr3_nt: TGTGCCAGCAGTGACATCTCAGCGGGAGGAAGCTTCGAGCAGTACTTC
cdr3_aa: CASSDISAGGSFEQYF

cdr3_length: 14
j_call: TRBJ1-1
v_call: TRBV12-3/TRBV12-4
d_call: -
clone_size: few
cdr3_nt: TGTGCCAGCAACCCCGGGACAACGAACACTGAAGCTTTCTTT
cdr3_aa: CASNPGTTNTEAFF

cdr3_length: 15
j_call: TRBJ2-2
v_call: TRBV19
d_call: TRBD1
clone_size: -
cdr3_nt: TGTGCCAGTAGTGAAGGGACAGGTAACACCGGGGAGCTGTTTTTT
cdr3_aa: CASSEGTGNTGELFF

cdr3_length: 15
j_call: TRBJ2-3
v_call: TRBV11-2
d_call: -
clone_size: -
cdr3_nt: TGTGCCAGCAGTCGCAGGGACTCTCCGGCAGATACGCAGTATTTT
cdr3_aa: CASSRRDSPADTQYF

cdr3_length: 14
j_call: TRBJ2-1
v_call: TRBV6-5
d_call: -
clone_size: -
cdr3_nt: TGTGCCAGCAGTTTTGACAACTCCTACAATGAGCAGTTCTTC
cdr3_aa: CASSFDNSYNEQFF

cdr3_length: 16
j_call: TRBJ2-1
v_call: TRBV6-5
d_call: TRBD1
clone_size: few
cdr3_nt: TGTGCCAGCAGTTACTCCTTAAAAGGGGGCAAAAATGAGCAGTTCTTC
cdr3_aa: CASSYSLKGGKNEQFF

cdr3_length: 13
j_call: TRBJ2-3
v_call: TRBV10-1
d_call: -
clone_size: -
cdr3_nt: TGCGCCAGCAGTGTAGCGTTCACAGATACGCAGTATTTT
cdr3_aa: CASSVAFTDTQYF

cdr3_length: 14
j_call: TRBJ2-7
v_call: TRBV5-1
d_call: -
clone_size: -
cdr3_nt: TGCGCCAGCTCCCGTGCACAGGGTCTTGACGAGCAGTACTTC
cdr3_aa: CASSRAQGLDEQYF

cdr3_length: 16
j_call: TRBJ2-1
v_call: TRBV5-6
d_call: TRBD2
clone_size: -
cdr3_nt: TGTGCCAGCAGCCCGGTTTTTAGCGGGAGGGTCGATGAGCAGTTCTTC
cdr3_aa: CASSPVFSGRVDEQFF

cdr3_length: 14
j_call: TRBJ1-2
v_call: TRBV29-1
d_call: TRBD1
clone_size: -
cdr3_nt: TGCAGCGTTACACAGGGGTTGACTAACTATGGCTACACCTTC
cdr3_aa: CSVTQGLTNYGYTF

cdr3_length: 17
j_call: TRBJ2-7
v_call: TRBV7-9
d_call: TRBD2
clone_size: -
cdr3_nt: TGTGCCAGCAGCTTACCCGCGAGGACTAGCTCGGCCTACGAGCAGTACTTC
cdr3_aa: CASSLPARTSSAYEQYF

cdr3_length: 13
j_call: TRBJ2-3
v_call: TRBV30
d_call: -
clone_size: many
cdr3_nt: TGTGCCTGGAGTCACAGGGAAACAGATACGCAGTATTTT
cdr3_aa: CAWSHRETDTQYF

cdr3_length: 15
j_call: TRBJ2-3
v_call: TRBV20-1
d_call: TRBD1
clone_size: few
cdr3_nt: TGCAGTGCCCCGACGGGGACAGGGGGCGCAGATACGCAGTATTTT
cdr3_aa: CSAPTGTGGADTQYF

cdr3_length: 15
j_call: TRBJ1-1
v_call: TRBV7-3
d_call: -
clone_size: -
cdr3_nt: TGTGCCAGCAGCTTAACGGCACAGGGATACACTGAAGCTTTCTTT
cdr3_aa: CASSLTAQGYTEAFF

cdr3_length: 16
j_call: TRBJ2-3
v_call: TRBV30
d_call: -
clone_size: many
cdr3_nt: TGTGCCTGGAGTCACCCGGGACCAGTCTCCACAGATACGCAGTATTTT
cdr3_aa: CAWSHPGPVSTDTQYF

cdr3_length: 16
j_call: TRBJ1-2
v_call: TRBV5-1
d_call: -
clone_size: many
cdr3_nt: TGCGCCAGCAGCTTGGAGGCAACACCTACACGGAGGGGCTACACCTTC
cdr3_aa: CASSLEATPTRRGYTF

cdr3_length: 13
j_call: TRBJ1-1
v_call: TRBV28
d_call: -
clone_size: many
cdr3_nt: TGTGCCAGCGAGATTCCGCAGGGCACTGAAGCTTTCTTT
cdr3_aa: CASEIPQGTEAFF

cdr3_length: 18
j_call: TRBJ1-1
v_call: TRBV5-1
d_call: -
clone_size: few
cdr3_nt: TGCGCCAGCAGCTTCGAGGGGCTAGGTTACAGATTGGTCACTGAAGCTTTCTTT
cdr3_aa: CASSFEGLGYRLVTEAFF

cdr3_length: 16
j_call: TRBJ2-3
v_call: TRBV11-3
d_call: -
clone_size: many
cdr3_nt: TGTGCCAGCAGCTTAGGGAATAGCGGTAACACAGATACGCAGTATTTT
cdr3_aa: CASSLGNSGNTDTQYF

cdr3_length: 15
j_call: TRBJ2-7
v_call: TRBV18
d_call: -
clone_size: many
cdr3_nt: TGTGCCAGCTCACCACCACCTGCCGGTCTCGGCGAGCAGTACTTC
cdr3_aa: CASSPPPAGLGEQYF

cdr3_length: 12
j_call: TRBJ2-1
v_call: TRBV3-1
d_call: -
clone_size: many
cdr3_nt: TGTGCCAGCAGCCAGGCATTCAATGAGCAGTTCTTC
cdr3_aa: CASSQAFNEQFF

cdr3_length: 15
j_call: TRBJ2-1
v_call: TRBV3-1
d_call: TRBD2
clone_size: many
cdr3_nt: TGTGCCAGCAGTCTAGCGGGAAGGTGGGAGGATGAGCAGTTCTTC
cdr3_aa: CASSLAGRWEDEQFF

cdr3_length: 19
j_call: TRBJ2-7
v_call: TRBV25-1
d_call: TRBD2
clone_size: few
cdr3_nt: TGTGCCAGCAGTGAATATGGAGGAGCGGGAGGGCTTAGCTCCTACGAGCAGTACTTC
cdr3_aa: CASSEYGGAGGLSSYEQYF

cdr3_length: 15
j_call: TRBJ1-5
v_call: TRBV5-1
d_call: -
clone_size: -
cdr3_nt: TGCGCCAGCAGCGAGGGGCTTGGAAGCAATCAGCCCCAGCATTTT
cdr3_aa: CASSEGLGSNQPQHF

cdr3_length: 16
j_call: TRBJ2-1
v_call: TRBV28
d_call: TRBD2
clone_size: many
cdr3_nt: TGTGCCAGCACCCAGATGGGGACTAGCGGGAGTCATGAGCAGTTCTTC
cdr3_aa: CASTQMGTSGSHEQFF

cdr3_length: 18
j_call: TRBJ1-1
v_call: TRBV6-1
d_call: -
clone_size: many
cdr3_nt: TGTGCCAGCAGTAACCTTCTACAGGGAGCCCGACTGAACACTGAAGCTTTCTTT
cdr3_aa: CASSNLLQGARLNTEAFF

cdr3_length: 13
j_call: TRBJ2-7
v_call: TRBV11-2
d_call: -
clone_size: many
cdr3_nt: TGTGCCAGCAGGTCTAGCCGCACCTACGAGCAGTACTTC
cdr3_aa: CASRSSRTYEQYF

cdr3_length: 12
j_call: TRBJ1-1
v_call: TRBV2
d_call: -
clone_size: many
cdr3_nt: TGTGCCAGCAGTGCGGCAGTCACTGAAGCTTTCTTT
cdr3_aa: CASSAAVTEAFF

cdr3_length: 13
j_call: TRBJ1-5
v_call: TRBV30
d_call: TRBD1
clone_size: many
cdr3_nt: TGTGCCTGGAGTGAAACAGGGGGCCAGCCCCAGCATTTT
cdr3_aa: CAWSETGGQPQHF

cdr3_length: 14
j_call: TRBJ2-2
v_call: TRBV24-1
d_call: -
clone_size: few
cdr3_nt: TGTGCCACCATGGGGACAATGAACACCGGGGAGCTGTTTTTT
cdr3_aa: CATMGTMNTGELFF

cdr3_length: 16
j_call: TRBJ2-3
v_call: TRBV6-1
d_call: -
clone_size: -
cdr3_nt: TGTGCCAGCAGTTATAGGGGGGTTAGAGGCACAGATACGCAGTATTTT
cdr3_aa: CASSYRGVRGTDTQYF

cdr3_length: 15
j_call: TRBJ2-1
v_call: TRBV10-1
d_call: TRBD2
clone_size: few
cdr3_nt: TGCGCCAGCAGTGAAACTAGCGGGAAGCGGAATGAGCAGTTCTTC
cdr3_aa: CASSETSGKRNEQFF

cdr3_length: 16
j_call: TRBJ2-6
v_call: TRBV6-1
d_call: -
clone_size: few
cdr3_nt: -
cdr3_aa: CASSVPPGLGANVLTF

cdr3_length: 14
j_call: TRBJ1-2
v_call: TRBV28
d_call: -
clone_size: many
cdr3_nt: TGTGCCAGCAGTTTCCTTGGGAGGGAAGGTGGCTACACCTTC
cdr3_aa: CASSFLGREGGYTF